Below, 10 T cell receptor beta chains from the same sample are listed, as sequenced in a study of blood T cell repertoires in COVID-19. Data came from immunoSEQ multiplex PCR; TCRdb stores just in-frame clones and leaves some out. The data contain 95,000 to 150,000 clones, approximately 80% of them seen just once; the ten biggest clones take up 20% to 30%. Sequencing was done on a sample of peripheral blood. All receptors come from a human donor in a cohort sampled during active COVID-19.

The chain couples TRBV5-1 to TRBJ1-1; 7 bases match TRBD1. Germline CDR1 reads SGHRS; CDR2 reads YFSETQ. The CDR3 sequence is 15 residues long. V lost 0 bases and J lost 5; bases outside the gene matches: 7. The CDR3 sequence: CASSLVGTAQTEAFF. DNA for the CDR3: TGCGCCAGCAGCTTGGTCGGGACAGCACAAACTGAAGCTTTCTTT.

This clone was detected many times. The chain is built from TRBV30 and TRBJ2-7; perhaps TRBD1 as D (6 bases). Trimming removed 0 bases at V and 2 bases at J, with 11 bases between. There are 14 residues in the CDR3. Germline CDR1 is GTSNPN and CDR2 is SVGIG (reference sequence). The CDR3 loop reads CAWSVTGLPYEQYF. CDR3 in DNA: TGTGCCTGGAGTGTAACAGGGTTACCCTACGAGCAGTACTTC.

This rearrangement joins TRBV5-4 to TRBJ1-2, with TRBD1 matching over 7 bases. Germline V gene lookup returns CDR1 SGHNT and CDR2 YYREEE (reference sequence). This CDR3 has 13 amino acids. The trim removed 0 bases at V and 8 bases at J, leaving 4 bases unmatched. CDR3 in amino acids: CASSLGQGVGYTF. Here the CDR3 DNA reads TGTGCCAGCAGCTTGGGTCAGGGGGTAGGCTACACCTTC. Full variable domain (remainder filled in from reference TRBV5-4 and TRBJ1-2): ETGVTQSPTHLIKTRGQQVTLRCSSQSGHNTVSWYQQALGQGPQFIFQYYREEENGRGNFPPRFSGLQFPNYSSELNVNALELDDSALYLCASSLGQGVGYTFGSGTRLTVV.

This clone has just a few counts. The genes are TRBV4-1 and TRBJ2-3; tentatively, D is TRBD2 (6 bases). CDR3 length: 17 amino acids. Germline V gene sequence: CDR1 MGHRA, CDR2 YSYEKL. V shed 1 base and J shed 3 bases, with 17 bases lying between them. In nucleotides, the CDR3 is TGCGCCAGCAGCCAAGGGGGGGAAGGATTATGGACAGATACGCAGTATTTT. This sequence encodes CASSQGGEGLWTDTQYF.

The rearrangement uses TRBV7-6 and TRBJ2-5, with 8 positions matching TRBD1. The V gene end was trimmed by 5 bases and the J gene end by 5 bases; junction bases not matched to a gene: 7. This CDR3 contains 14 residues. CDR1 and CDR2 (germline): SGHVS, FNYEAQ. The DNA for the CDR3 is TGTGCCAGCAGCGCCGGACAGGGCCGGGAGACCCAGTACTTC. Translating it yields CASSAGQGRETQYF.

This clone has just a few counts. V gene TRBV18 combines with J gene TRBJ2-7, with 15 bases aligning to TRBD2. Looked up from germline, CDR1 is KGHSH and CDR2 is LQKENI. V lost 3 bases to trimming and J lost 0 bases; unmatched junction nucleotides: 3. There are 17 residues in the CDR3. The CDR3 DNA is TGTGCCAGCTCACCCGGACTAGCGGGGGGGAGCTCCTACGAGCAGTACTTC. It is translated as CASSPGLAGGSSYEQYF. The full variable domain, with the rest looked up from reference TRBV18 and TRBJ2-7, is NAGVMQNPRHLVRRRGQEARLRCSPMKGHSHVYWYRQLPEEGLKFMVYLQKENIIDESGMPKERFSAEFPKEGPSILRIQQVVRGDSAAYFCASSPGLAGGSSYEQYFGPGTRLTVT.

The chain recombines TRBV6-2 or TRBV6-3 with TRBJ2-2; D gene unclear. Germline V gene lookup returns CDR1 MNHEY and CDR2 SVGEGT. The CDR3 has 13 amino acids. V lost 3 bases, J lost 8 bases, and 10 bases lay in between. The CDR3 spells CASSYDLRGELFF. The CDR3 region has the DNA TGTGCCAGCAGTTATGATTTGAGGGGGGAGCTGTTTTTT.

The chain employs TRBV11-3 and TRBJ1-2; maybe TRBD1 (5 bases). This CDR3 contains 16 residues. The germline gives CDR1 SGHNT, CDR2 YENEEA. V lost 6 bases and J lost 1, with 18 bases in between. The CDR3 DNA reads as TGTGCCAGCAGTTTCACCGGGGGGGATATTAACTATGGCTACACCTTC. This translates into CASSFTGGDINYGYTF.

The chain employs TRBV28 and TRBJ1-6; perhaps TRBD1 as D (5 bases). There are 18 residues in the CDR3. V was trimmed by 5 bases and J by 6 bases, leaving 23 bases between them. Germline lookup yields CDR1 MDHEN and CDR2 SYDVKM. The CDR3 reads CASSDPPGPSAGNSPLHF. For the CDR3, the DNA is TGTGCCAGCAGTGATCCCCCGGGACCCTCAGCGGGTAATTCACCCCTCCACTTT.

J is TRBJ1-5 and V is TRBV15; TRBD1 might be the D (6 bases). The CDR3 is made up of 15 amino acids. CDR1 and CDR2 (germline): LNHNV, YYDKDF (reference sequence). Trimming took 3 bases from V and 2 from J, leaving 11 bases between them. This chain's CDR3 is CATSSPWTGNQPQHF. The CDR3 DNA reads as TGTGCCACCAGCAGCCCCTGGACAGGCAATCAGCCCCAGCATTTT.